Shown below are 27 T cell receptor beta chains from a single sample sequenced in a study of control samples from healthy donors and cancer patients (dated by TCRdb to the early 2020s). The library was obtained by the immunoSEQ multiplex PCR assay. TCRdb stores this immuneACCESS table with in-frame sequences only. Part of the clones is absent; in the studies checked, under half of the shortfall reflects unresolved V genes, and no reason is known for the rest. The table for this sample lists fewer than 200,000 clones; approximately 86% of them were counted only once. The leading ten clones occupy 4% to 6% of the sample. Input material: blood. The receptor set was obtained from a woman aged 25 to 39 in good health.

This clone was picked up many times. The genes are TRBV4-2 and TRBJ1-5; D gene uncertain. V shed 1 base and J shed 0 bases, with 10 bases lying between them. CDR1 and CDR2 from the germline V gene are LGHNA and YNFKEQ. CDR3 length: 16 amino acids. CDR3 coding DNA: TGTGCCAGCAGCCAAGGGGCGGATTATAGCAATCAGCCCCAGCATTTT. It specifies CASSQGADYSNQPQHF.

The chain carries TRBV6-5 and TRBJ2-2; 8 bases align to TRBD2. V was pared by 5 bases and J by 7 bases, with 6 bases of the junction left unmatched. Germline V gene lookup returns CDR1 MNHEY and CDR2 SVGAGI. This CDR3 contains 14 residues. The CDR3: CASSPGGANGELFF. Written as DNA, the CDR3 is TGTGCCAGCAGTCCGGGGGGGGCGAACGGGGAGCTGTTTTTT.

The V gene is TRBV10-3, the J gene TRBJ1-2; a weak D match, TRBD1 (6 bases). CDR3 length: 14 amino acids. V lost 6 bases to trimming and J lost 8 bases, with 19 bases between them. The germline V gene has CDR1 ENHRY and CDR2 SYGVKD. In DNA, the CDR3 is TGTGCCATCAGCCCCGGGGGGGCAGGGGAGGGCTACACCTTC. Its translation is CAISPGGAGEGYTF.

The J gene is TRBJ2-4, the V gene TRBV4-1, with a possible D match to TRBD1 (5 bases). The germline gives CDR1 MGHRA, CDR2 YSYEKL. The V and J ends lost 2 bases and 1 base respectively, with 12 bases between them. The CDR3 contains 16 residues. The CDR3 is CASSQLQGHAKNIQYF. The CDR3 nucleotides are TGCGCCAGCAGCCAACTTCAGGGTCACGCCAAAAACATTCAGTACTTC.

In its sample, this clone was seen once. This sequence joins TRBV18 and TRBJ2-1; no firm D call. The length of the CDR3 is 17 residues. V dropped 3 bases and J dropped 3 bases, with 18 bases sitting between them. CDR1 and CDR2 from the germline V gene are KGHSH and LQKENI. The CDR3 DNA reads as TGTGCCAGCTCACCCCTGATGGGGTCGGCCAGCTACAATGAGCAGTTCTTC. This encodes CASSPLMGSASYNEQFF.

The V and J genes are TRBV29-1 and TRBJ2-1; D gene unclear. CDR3 length: 12 residues. Per germline, CDR1 SQVTM and CDR2 ANQGSEA. The V and J ends lost 7 bases and 6 bases respectively, with 13 bases between them. The CDR3 reads CSARPDFNEQFF. As DNA, the CDR3 is TGCAGCGCCCGACCTGACTTCAATGAGCAGTTCTTC.

V is TRBV7-9 and J is TRBJ2-1; D call uncertain. The CDR3 sequence is 15 residues long. Trimming took 7 bases from V and 5 from J, leaving 18 bases between them. Germline CDR1 and CDR2: SEHNR and FQNEAQ (reference sequence). The CDR3: CASTHGLAHDNEQFF. The CDR3 DNA follows: TGTGCCAGCACCCACGGGTTAGCCCACGACAATGAGCAGTTCTTC.

The J gene is TRBJ1-1, the V gene TRBV6-1; possible D gene TRBD1, 5 bases. The CDR3 sequence is 16 residues long. Looked up from germline, CDR1 is MNHNS and CDR2 is SASEGT. Trimming stripped 3 bases from V and 4 bases from J, with 18 bases between. The CDR3 is CASSDEMTAFRTEAFF. The CDR3 DNA is TGTGCCAGCAGTGACGAAATGACAGCTTTCCGCACTGAAGCTTTCTTT.

The rearrangement uses TRBV9 and TRBJ1-2; D gene ambiguous. V was pared by 0 bases and J by 4 bases, with 7 bases between. This CDR3 is 13 amino acids long. Looked up from germline, CDR1 is SGDLS and CDR2 is YYNGEE. Here the CDR3 reads CASSVEAVYGYTF. The CDR3 region has the DNA TGTGCCAGCAGCGTAGAGGCAGTCTATGGCTACACCTTC.

The CDR3 nucleotides are TGTGCCACCAGTGATACGACAGGGGGCGGTCGCTATGGCTACACCTTC. As protein: CATSDTTGGGRYGYTF. The chain combines TRBV24-1 with TRBJ1-2; TRBD1 matches 10 bases. Losses at the gene ends were 3 bases for V and 4 bases for J; bases not matched to a gene: 7. The CDR3 extends over 16 amino acids. CDR1 is KGHDR and CDR2 is SFDVKD in the germline V gene.

This chain joins TRBV7-9 and TRBJ2-1, with 9 bases fitting TRBD2. Germline CDR1 SEHNR, CDR2 FQNEAQ (reference sequence). This CDR3 has 16 residues. J was trimmed by 5 bases and V by 1 base; bases with no gene match: 6. CDR3 in DNA: TGTGCCAGCAGCTTAGTTGGGCGGGAGGGTAACAATGAGCAGTTCTTC. This translates into CASSLVGREGNNEQFF.

The CDR3 DNA is TGTGCCAGTCGGGACAGAGCAATCGGGGAGCTGTTTTTT. Translated: CASRDRAIGELFF. This sequence joins TRBV19 and TRBJ2-2; 7 bases line up with TRBD1. This CDR3 has 13 amino acids. The ends lost 8 bases at V and 7 bases at J; junction bases unmatched: 7. Germline CDR1 is LNHDA and CDR2 is SQIVND (reference sequence).

This sequence joins TRBV9 and TRBJ2-7; 11 positions agree with TRBD1. Germline lookup yields CDR1 SGDLS and CDR2 YYNGEE. V lost 7 bases, J lost 4 bases, and 10 bases stayed unmatched. The CDR3 runs to 15 residues. CDR3 coding DNA: TGTGCCAGCGGAGAGGGGACAGGGGGATCATACGAGCAGTACTTC. It is translated as CASGEGTGGSYEQYF. Using reference TRBV9 and TRBJ2-7 for the parts outside the CDR3, the full variable domain is DSGVTQTPKHLITATGQRVTLRCSPRSGDLSVYWYQQSLDQGLQFLIQYYNGEERAKGNILERFSAQQFPDLHSELNLSSLELGDSALYFCASGEGTGGSYEQYFGPGTRLTVT.

The rearrangement links TRBV9 to TRBJ2-2; D assignment may be TRBD1 or TRBD2 (5 bases each). The CDR3 consists of 14 residues. Germline CDR1 and CDR2: SGDLS and YYNGEE. Trimming cost V 0 bases and J 6 bases, with 9 bases left between them. CDR3 bases: TGTGCCAGCAGCGTAGTGTGGGGGTCCGGGGAGCTGTTTTTT. Amino acids: CASSVVWGSGELFF.

The V gene is TRBV4-1, the J gene TRBJ1-2; 8 positions agree with TRBD1. Germline CDR1 MGHRA, CDR2 YSYEKL. Trimming took 0 bases from V and 4 from J; bases not matched to a gene: 4. The CDR3 is made up of 15 amino acids. CDR3 protein: CASSQDRTGPYGYTF. The CDR3 region has the DNA TGCGCCAGCAGCCAAGATAGGACAGGGCCCTATGGCTACACCTTC.

The chain couples TRBV18 to TRBJ2-1; 8 nucleotides match TRBD2. The CDR3 sequence is 18 residues long. Per germline, CDR1 KGHSH and CDR2 LQKENI. J was trimmed by 2 bases and V by 2 bases; bases with no gene match: 11. The CDR3, as DNA: TGTGCCAGCTCACCAACCAGCGGGAGTGTAAGCGCCTACAATGAGCAGTTCTTC. This gives the protein CASSPTSGSVSAYNEQFF.

This chain joins TRBV7-9 and TRBJ2-2; tentative D call: TRBD1 (5 bases). The ends were cut back, 5 bases at V and 5 bases at J, with 9 bases in the middle. This CDR3 is built from 13 residues. The germline CDR1 and CDR2 sequences are SEHNR and FQNEAQ (reference sequence). The CDR3, as DNA: TGTGCCAGCAGCCCAAGACAGACCGGGGAGCTGTTTTTT. Translating gives CASSPRQTGELFF.

The rearrangement joins TRBV13 to TRBJ1-2; 7 bases are a match to TRBD1. CDR1 is PRHDT and CDR2 is FYEKMQ in the germline V gene (reference sequence). The CDR3 loop spans 14 amino acids. J was trimmed by 8 bases and V by 6 bases; bases with no gene match: 12. Written as DNA, the CDR3 is TGTGCCAGCAGTAAGTTCGACAGGGAAGGCGGCTACACCTTC. Protein sequence: CASSKFDREGGYTF.

The rearrangement uses TRBV9 and TRBJ1-2; a weak D match, TRBD1 (6 bases). V was trimmed by 2 bases and J by 2 bases, leaving 13 bases between them. Germline loops: CDR1 SGDLS, CDR2 YYNGEE. The CDR3 is made up of 15 amino acids. Here the CDR3 reads CASSVGDNPNYGYTF. The CDR3 DNA reads TGTGCCAGCAGCGTGGGGGACAACCCAAACTATGGCTACACCTTC.

This sequence joins TRBV19 and TRBJ2-7; the match to TRBD2 covers 7 bases. V shed 2 bases and J 4 bases; nucleotides not matched to a gene: 8. Germline CDR1 reads LNHDA; CDR2 reads SQIVND (reference sequence). This CDR3 has 15 amino acids. The CDR3 sequence is CASSIRGGGGYEQYV. Written as DNA, the CDR3 is TGTGCCAGTAGTATACGTGGCGGGGGAGGGTACGAGCAGTACGTC.

The chain has TRBV2 and TRBJ2-5; tentative D call: TRBD2 (5 bases). V was cut by 4 bases and J by 7 bases, with 16 bases left in between. This CDR3 spans 14 amino acids. Germline V gene sequence: CDR1 SNHLY, CDR2 FYNNEI. The CDR3 region has the DNA TGTGCCAGCAGTGTCAGGCTAGCAGAACGGACCCAGTACTTC. Translated, it gives CASSVRLAERTQYF. The full variable domain, its missing parts supplied by reference TRBV2 and TRBJ2-5, is EPEVTQTPSHQVTQMGQEVILRCVPISNHLYFYWYRQILGQKVEFLVSFYNNEISEKSEIFDDQFSVERPDGSNFTLKIRSTKLEDSAMYFCASSVRLAERTQYFGPGTRLLVL.

This chain joins TRBV4-1 and TRBJ2-1; D tentatively fits TRBD1 or TRBD2 (6 bases each). The V gene lost 1 base and the J gene lost 9 bases, with 13 bases spanning the gap. CDR3 length: 14 amino acids. Germline V lookup: CDR1 MGHRA, CDR2 YSYEKL. The CDR3 is CASSQVLGGSEQFF. For the CDR3, the DNA is TGCGCCAGCAGCCAAGTCTTGGGGGGCTCTGAGCAGTTCTTC.

The V gene is TRBV29-1, the J gene TRBJ1-6, with a possible D match to TRBD1 (5 bases). CDR1 and CDR2 from the germline V gene are SQVTM and ANQGSEA. The CDR3 has 13 amino acids. V was cut by 4 bases and J by 1 base, with 5 bases left in between. CDR3 residues: CSVGQSYNSPLHF. The DNA for the CDR3 is TGCAGCGTTGGACAGTCCTATAATTCACCCCTCCACTTT. Full variable domain (rest looked up from reference TRBV29-1 and TRBJ1-6): SAVISQKPSRDICQRGTSLTIQCQVDSQVTMMFWYRQQPGQSLTLIATANQGSEATYESGFVIDKFPISRPNLTFSTLTVSNMSPEDSSIYLCSVGQSYNSPLHFGNGTRLTVT.

CDR3 bases: TGTGCCAGCAGCAGCGGGGGGGGCGGCTCACCCCTCCACTTT. This gives the protein CASSSGGGGSPLHF. The J gene is TRBJ1-6, the V gene TRBV3-1 (or the pseudogene TRBV3-2); tentative D call: TRBD1 (6 bases). The germline gives CDR1 LGHDT, CDR2 YNNKEL (reference sequence). Trimming shortened V by 5 bases and J by 10 bases, and 15 bases separated the two germline ends. The CDR3 contains 14 residues.

The chain carries TRBV3-1 (or the pseudogene TRBV3-2) and TRBJ1-2; TRBD1 aligns across 8 bases. Per the germline V gene, CDR1 is LGHDT and CDR2 is YNNKEL (reference sequence). The CDR3 length is 17 residues. With V trimmed by 4 bases and J by 4 bases, 14 bases remained unmatched. Here the CDR3 DNA reads TGTGCCAGCAGCCCTCATTCAAACAGGGGGTTAGGCTATGGCTACACCTTC. It encodes CASSPHSNRGLGYGYTF.

The chain is built from TRBV6-6 and TRBJ2-2; D tentatively reads TRBD1 or TRBD2 (5 bases each). The CDR3 consists of 13 residues. With 3 bases removed from V and 7 bases from J, the gap between germline ends came to 9 bases. Looked up from germline, CDR1 is MNHNY and CDR2 is SVGAGI (reference sequence). The CDR3 reads CASSYRGFGELFF. For the CDR3, the DNA is TGTGCCAGCAGTTATCGGGGCTTCGGGGAGCTGTTTTTT.

This rearrangement joins TRBV19 to TRBJ1-1, with unresolved D. This CDR3 contains 14 residues. V lost 5 bases and J lost 0, with 10 bases in between. Germline V gene sequence: CDR1 LNHDA, CDR2 SQIVND (reference sequence). CDR3 residues: CASSSQILNTEAFF. CDR3 nucleotides: TGTGCCAGTAGTTCCCAGATACTGAACACTGAAGCTTTCTTT. The whole variable domain, remainder taken from reference TRBV19 and TRBJ1-1, is DGGITQSPKYLFRKEGQNVTLSCEQNLNHDAMYWYRQDPGQGLRLIYYSQIVNDFQKGDIAEGYSVSREKKESFPLTVTSAQKNPTAFYLCASSSQILNTEAFFGQGTRLTVV.